Presented here are 16 T cell receptor beta chains from one specimen sequenced in a study of cytomegalovirus exposure and HLA in healthy donors. The study ran its PCR with 60 Vbeta and 13 Jbeta primers. The table came from immunoSEQ multiplex PCR; TCRdb's copy has only in-frame clones and leaves some out. This sample has approximately 130,000 clones; 81% occur once, and the top ten carry about 0.74%. The sequenced sample consisted of PBMCs. The receptors here all came from a man between 18 and 29 years old in good health and CMV-seronegative.

The rearrangement uses TRBV11-1 and TRBJ2-1, with 10 bases aligning to TRBD1. Germline-derived CDR1 and CDR2 are SGHAT and FQDESV (reference sequence). The CDR3 loop spans 14 amino acids. Trimming at V came to 10 bases and at J to 3 bases, leaving 6 bases not matched to a gene. CDR3 sequence: CATAGDRGYNEQFF. As DNA, the CDR3 is TGTGCCACCGCGGGGGACAGGGGCTACAATGAGCAGTTCTTC.

The chain carries TRBV9 and TRBJ2-1; D is uncertain. The CDR3 is made up of 13 amino acids. The ends were cut back, 0 bases at V and 6 bases at J, with 7 bases in the middle. Germline CDR1 reads SGDLS; CDR2 reads YYNGEE. The CDR3, as DNA: TGTGCCAGCAGCGTAGGCAGATTCAATGAGCAGTTCTTC. It yields the protein CASSVGRFNEQFF.

The gene calls are TRBV6-5 and TRBJ2-2; 8 bases are shared with TRBD1. Germline CDR1 reads MNHEY; CDR2 reads SVGAGI. The CDR3 is 15 amino acids. Trimming removed 5 bases from V and 4 bases from J; junction bases left unmatched: 6. The CDR3, as DNA: TGTGCCAGCAGTCACGGACAGGGTAGCACCGGGGAGCTGTTTTTT. It specifies CASSHGQGSTGELFF.

Only a few counts were recorded for this clone. The rearrangement links TRBV7-9 to TRBJ2-1; perhaps TRBD2 as D (6 bases). V was clipped by 5 bases and J by 8 bases, with 22 bases between them. Germline assignment: CDR1 SEHNR and CDR2 FQNEAQ (reference sequence). This CDR3 is built from 16 residues. The CDR3 DNA follows: TGTGCCAGCAGCCTGATCCGGGACTGGGGGTGGGATGAGCAGTTCTTC. It specifies CASSLIRDWGWDEQFF. Supplemented by reference TRBV7-9 and TRBJ2-1, the full variable domain reads DTGVSQNPRHKITKRGQNVTFRCDPISEHNRLYWYRQTLGQGPEFLTYFQNEAQLEKSRLLSDRFSAERPKGSFSTLEIQRTEQGDSAMYLCASSLIRDWGWDEQFFGPGTRLTVL.

V gene TRBV4-3 combines with J gene TRBJ1-5, with D tentatively TRBD1 (5 bases). Germline-derived CDR1 and CDR2 are LGHNA and YSLEER. V shed 0 bases and J shed 6 bases, with 12 bases lying between them. The CDR3 consists of 15 residues. The CDR3 protein is CASSQENQGSQPQHF. The CDR3, as DNA: TGCGCCAGCAGCCAAGAAAATCAGGGATCTCAGCCCCAGCATTTT.

This clone was detected only a few times. The rearrangement uses TRBV2 and TRBJ1-1, with 7 bases that match TRBD1. CDR1 is SNHLY, CDR2 FYNNEI, per germline. V lost 4 bases, J lost 2 bases, and 7 bases stayed unmatched. The CDR3 runs 15 residues. This chain's CDR3 is CASSALQGQNTEAFF. The CDR3 bases are TGTGCCAGCAGTGCCCTACAGGGGCAAAACACTGAAGCTTTCTTT. Combining the CDR3 with reference TRBV2 and TRBJ1-1 gives the whole variable domain EPEVTQTPSHQVTQMGQEVILRCVPISNHLYFYWYRQILGQKVEFLVSFYNNEISEKSEIFDDQFSVERPDGSNFTLKIRSTKLEDSAMYFCASSALQGQNTEAFFGQGTRLTVV.

The chain joins TRBV4-3 to TRBJ2-2; a possible D gene is TRBD1 (5 bases). The length of the CDR3 is 13 residues. V lost 2 bases, J lost 4 bases, and 5 bases lay in between. CDR1 LGHNA and CDR2 YSLEER come from the germline V gene. In DNA, the CDR3 is TGCGCCAGCAGCCAACAGGGCACCGGGGAGCTGTTTTTT. Its protein product is CASSQQGTGELFF.

V is TRBV15 and J is TRBJ1-2; the match to TRBD1 covers 9 bases. The CDR3 has 16 amino acids. After removal of 4 bases from V and 4 bases from J, the junction contained 10 bases not matched to a gene. CDR1 and CDR2 (germline): LNHNV, YYDKDF (reference sequence). The CDR3 region is CATSTNHRGQSYGYTF. In DNA, the CDR3 is TGTGCCACCAGCACCAACCACAGGGGGCAAAGCTATGGCTACACCTTC.

This clone was counted a few times. The chain recombines TRBV6-5 with TRBJ1-1, with 9 nucleotides matching TRBD1. The CDR3 spans 15 residues. Germline-derived CDR1 and CDR2 are MNHEY and SVGAGI. With V trimmed by 6 bases and J by 0 bases, 5 bases remained unmatched. CDR3 loop: CASRPGTGLNTEAFF. The CDR3 DNA sequence: TGTGCCAGCAGACCTGGGACAGGGCTGAACACTGAAGCTTTCTTT.

The chain employs TRBV27 and TRBJ1-2; D perhaps matches TRBD1 (5 bases). The CDR3 loop spans 17 amino acids. V was trimmed by 5 bases and J by 7 bases, leaving 26 bases between them. Germline V gene sequence: CDR1 MNHEY, CDR2 SMNVEV (reference sequence). In DNA, the CDR3 is TGTGCCAGCAGTCCACGACAGATCACCTACCAAACGGGTGGCTACACCTTC. Its translation is CASSPRQITYQTGGYTF.

The genes are TRBV5-1 and TRBJ1-2, with a tentative D call TRBD1 (6 bases). Trimming left V 5 bases short and J 5 bases short, with 19 bases between. This CDR3 has 15 residues. CDR1 is SGHRS and CDR2 is YFSETQ in the germline V gene. The CDR3 nucleotides read TGCGCCAGCAGTTATGAAATCAGGGGACATTATGGCTACACCTTC. This encodes CASSYEIRGHYGYTF.

This clone has just one count. V usage is TRBV14 and J usage is TRBJ1-5, with a possible D match to TRBD1 (5 bases). CDR3 length: 13 residues. Germline CDR1 reads SGHDN; CDR2 reads FVKESK. V was trimmed by 2 bases and J by 7 bases, leaving 9 bases between them. The CDR3 reads CASSQRGNQPQHF. CDR3 sequence (DNA): TGTGCCAGCAGCCAAAGGGGTAACCAGCCCCAGCATTTT.

This clone showed up just a few times. This rearrangement joins TRBV6-6 to TRBJ1-5; TRBD1 agrees at 7 bases. Germline V gene data show CDR1 as MNHNY and CDR2 as SVGAGI (reference sequence). The CDR3 covers 13 residues. V was clipped by 6 bases and J by 5 bases; unmatched bases: 4. The CDR3 sequence: CASRRQGHQPQHF. CDR3 nucleotide sequence: TGTGCCAGCAGAAGACAGGGTCATCAGCCCCAGCATTTT.

The V call is TRBV10-3, the J call TRBJ2-1; weak D call: TRBD1 (5 bases). CDR1 ENHRY and CDR2 SYGVKD come from the germline V gene. V was pared by 0 bases and J by 14 bases, with 11 bases between. The CDR3 covers 12 residues. The CDR3 DNA is TGTGCCATCAGTGAGTCCTTGGCAGGGAAGTTCTTC. Amino acid sequence: CAISESLAGKFF.

CDR3 nucleotides: TGTGCCAGCCGGGGACAGGCTTCGCCTCAAGAGACCCAGTACTTC. This gives the protein CASRGQASPQETQYF. The V and J genes are TRBV6-1 and TRBJ2-5; 8 nucleotides match TRBD1. The length of the CDR3 is 15 residues. CDR1 is MNHNS and CDR2 is SASEGT in the germline V gene. V was clipped by 8 bases and J by 2 bases; unmatched bases: 10.

This rearrangement joins TRBV15 to TRBJ2-3; 11 positions match TRBD1. The CDR3 has 20 residues. The trim removed 3 bases at V and 5 bases at J, leaving 19 bases unmatched. The germline V gene encodes CDR1 LNHNV and CDR2 YYDKDF (reference sequence). CDR3 amino acids: CATSSLLLGQVGTGGDTQYF. In DNA, the CDR3 is TGTGCCACCAGCAGTCTACTACTAGGGCAAGTGGGGACAGGGGGAGATACGCAGTATTTT.